This TCR beta chain was sequenced in a study of T cells in Graves' hyperthyroidism and ophthalmopathy. This clonotype was observed many times. The investigators amplified TCR beta CDR3 regions from RNA transcripts. In the first-round RT-PCR of the TCR CDR3, the HTBI primer set was used. TCRdb analysed the multiplex PCR reads with MiXCR anew, one entry per CDR3 protein. The repertoire includes around 340,000 distinct CDR3 sequences, over 15% of them detected once, and 15% to 17% sits in the top ten. This sample holds PBMCs from less than 13 ml fresh peripheral blood. Germline CDR1 reads LGHNA; CDR2 reads YNFKEQ. V was clipped by 0 bases and J by 3 bases, with 11 bases between them. The CDR3 covers 15 residues.

This clonotype was sampled from a woman aged 40 to 55 with Graves' ophthalmopathy. The sample was blood. The gene calls are TRBV4-2 and TRBJ1-1; tentative D call: TRBD1 (5 bases). The CDR3 loop is CASSQEGGGHTEAFF. The CDR3 region has the DNA TGTGCCAGCAGCCAAGAGGGTGGGGGTCACACTGAAGCTTTCTTT.